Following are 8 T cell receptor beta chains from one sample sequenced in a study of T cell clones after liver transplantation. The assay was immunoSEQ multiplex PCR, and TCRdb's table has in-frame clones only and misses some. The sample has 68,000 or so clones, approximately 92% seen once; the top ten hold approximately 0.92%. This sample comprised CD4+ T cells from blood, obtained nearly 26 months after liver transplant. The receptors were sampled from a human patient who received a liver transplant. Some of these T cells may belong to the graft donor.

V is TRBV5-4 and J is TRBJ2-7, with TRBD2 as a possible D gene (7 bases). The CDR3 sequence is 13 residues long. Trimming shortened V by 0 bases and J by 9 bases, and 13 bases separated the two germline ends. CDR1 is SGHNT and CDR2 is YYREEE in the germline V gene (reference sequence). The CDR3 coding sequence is TGTGCCAGCAGCTTGGCCGGGGGGCAGGGGCAGTACTTC. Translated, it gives CASSLAGGQGQYF.

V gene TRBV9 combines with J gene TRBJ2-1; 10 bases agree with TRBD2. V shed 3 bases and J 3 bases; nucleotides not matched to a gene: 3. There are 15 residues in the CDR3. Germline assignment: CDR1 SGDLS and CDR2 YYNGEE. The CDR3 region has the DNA TGTGCCAGCAGCGAGCGGGAGGGTAGCTACAATGAGCAGTTCTTC. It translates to CASSEREGSYNEQFF.

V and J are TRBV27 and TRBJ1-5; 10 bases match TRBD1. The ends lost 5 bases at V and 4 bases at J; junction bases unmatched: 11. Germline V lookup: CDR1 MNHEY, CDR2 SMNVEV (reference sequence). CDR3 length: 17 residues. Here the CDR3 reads CASSEHTGTGDNQPQHF. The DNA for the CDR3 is TGTGCCAGCAGTGAGCACACCGGGACAGGGGATAATCAGCCCCAGCATTTT.

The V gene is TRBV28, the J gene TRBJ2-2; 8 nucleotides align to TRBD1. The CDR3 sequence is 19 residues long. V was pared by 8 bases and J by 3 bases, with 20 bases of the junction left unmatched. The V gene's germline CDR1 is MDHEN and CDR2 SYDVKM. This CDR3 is CASSFGQGRPRGYTGELFF. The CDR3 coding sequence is TGTGCCAGCTCTTTTGGACAGGGACGCCCCAGGGGGTACACCGGGGAGCTGTTTTTT.

CDR3 nucleotide sequence: TGTGCCAGCAGAACAAAACCGAACACCGGGGAGCTGTTTTTT. Its protein product is CASRTKPNTGELFF. V gene TRBV6-5 combines with J gene TRBJ2-2; no clear D. From germline, CDR1 is MNHEY and CDR2 SVGAGI. This CDR3 contains 14 residues. V was trimmed by 6 bases and J by 0 bases, leaving 8 bases between them.

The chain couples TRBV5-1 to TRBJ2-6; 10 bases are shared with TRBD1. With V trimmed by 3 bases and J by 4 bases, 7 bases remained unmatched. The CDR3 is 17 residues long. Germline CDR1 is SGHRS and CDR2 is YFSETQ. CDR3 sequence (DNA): TGCGCCAGCAGCTCGTGGACAGGGGGGACGGGGGCCAACGTCCTGACTTTC. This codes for CASSSWTGGTGANVLTF.

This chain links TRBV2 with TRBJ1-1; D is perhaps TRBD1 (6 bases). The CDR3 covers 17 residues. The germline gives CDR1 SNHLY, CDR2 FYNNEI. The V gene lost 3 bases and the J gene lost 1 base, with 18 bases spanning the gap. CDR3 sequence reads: CASSDLGAKIENTEAFF. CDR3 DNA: TGTGCCAGCAGTGATCTGGGGGCGAAAATAGAGAACACTGAAGCTTTCTTT. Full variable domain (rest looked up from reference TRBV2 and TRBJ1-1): EPEVTQTPSHQVTQMGQEVILRCVPISNHLYFYWYRQILGQKVEFLVSFYNNEISEKSEIFDDQFSVERPDGSNFTLKIRSTKLEDSAMYFCASSDLGAKIENTEAFFGQGTRLTVV.

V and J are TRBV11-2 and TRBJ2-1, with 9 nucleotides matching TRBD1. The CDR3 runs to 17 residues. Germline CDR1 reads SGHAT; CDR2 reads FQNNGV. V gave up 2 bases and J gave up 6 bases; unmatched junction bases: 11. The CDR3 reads CASSLYLLTGGFNEQFF. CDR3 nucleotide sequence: TGTGCCAGCAGCTTATATTTGTTGACAGGGGGTTTCAATGAGCAGTTCTTC.